This T cell receptor (beta chain) comes out of a study of shared clonotypes between healthy human individuals. About the research overall: The donor pool was made up of a couple of women and a few men aged 18 to 49. Findings and caveats of the study: Sequencing depth was predicted to influence how clonotypes are shared among donors. Non-shared clonotypes were found to have lower generation probabilities than the clonotypes that were shared by all four of the sorted-subset donors. Among a few donors, roughly 5% of naive CD4 clonotypes were found in common.

Produced via immunoSEQ multiplex PCR; TCRdb's table is partial and in-frame only. Of approximately 840,000 clones listed, 90% to 97% are singletons. Germline assignment: CDR1 MGHRA and CDR2 YSYEKL. The V gene end was trimmed by 4 bases and the J gene end by 0 bases; junction bases not matched to a gene: 5. The CDR3 spans 15 residues. About this clone itself: Its target is unknown.

Naive CD8 populations comprised CD45RO-negative cells positively selected for CCR7, excluding terminally differentiated effector memory CD45RA+ cells. The sequenced material came from naive CD8+ T cells sorted from blood. The chain is built from TRBV4-1 and TRBJ2-5; 7 positions agree with TRBD1. The clonotype originates from a man in his thirties or forties in good health. The CDR3 here is CASSLGTANQETQYF. In DNA, the CDR3 is TGCGCCAGCAGCCTAGGGACAGCCAACCAAGAGACCCAGTACTTC.